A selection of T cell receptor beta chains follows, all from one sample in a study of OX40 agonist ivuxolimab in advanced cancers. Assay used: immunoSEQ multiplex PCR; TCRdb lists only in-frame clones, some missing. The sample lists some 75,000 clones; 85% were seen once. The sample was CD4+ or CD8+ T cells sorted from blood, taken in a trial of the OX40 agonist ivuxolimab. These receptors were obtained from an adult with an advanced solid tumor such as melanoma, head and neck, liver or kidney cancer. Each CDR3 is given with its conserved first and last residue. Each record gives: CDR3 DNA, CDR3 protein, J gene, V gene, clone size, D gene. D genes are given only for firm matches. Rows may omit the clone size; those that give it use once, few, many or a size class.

CDR3 DNA: TGCGCCAGCAGCTTGGCCGTAGGGACGGCGGCTGAAAAACTGTTTTTT
CDR3 protein: CASSLAVGTAAEKLFF
J gene: TRBJ1-4
V gene: TRBV5-1
clone size: NA
D gene: NA

CDR3 DNA: TGTGCCAGCAGCTTCCCAGGACTAGCGGGACTACCAAGCACAGATACGCAGTATTTT
CDR3 protein: CASSFPGLAGLPSTDTQYF
J gene: TRBJ2-3
V gene: TRBV7-6
clone size: NA
D gene: TRBD2

CDR3 DNA: TGTGCCAGCAGCCCGTGGACTAGCCGCGAGCAGTACTTC
CDR3 protein: CASSPWTSREQYF
J gene: TRBJ2-7
V gene: TRBV7-2
clone size: NA
D gene: TRBD2

CDR3 DNA: TGTGCCAGTAGTATAGATCATAATCGAAATATGAACACTGAAGCTTTCTTT
CDR3 protein: CASSIDHNRNMNTEAFF
J gene: TRBJ1-1
V gene: TRBV19
clone size: many
D gene: NA

CDR3 DNA: TGTGCCAGCAGCTTTGACAGGGGGGGACAGCCCCAGCATTTT
CDR3 protein: CASSFDRGGQPQHF
J gene: TRBJ1-5
V gene: TRBV7-6
clone size: NA
D gene: TRBD1

CDR3 DNA: TGTGCCACCCGCAGGGACCCTACCTACAATGAGCAGTTCTTC
CDR3 protein: CATRRDPTYNEQFF
J gene: TRBJ2-1
V gene: TRBV19
clone size: once
D gene: NA

CDR3 DNA: TGTGCCACCAGCAGAGATTGGGAGGGCCGGAACACCGGGGAGCTGTTTTTT
CDR3 protein: CATSRDWEGRNTGELFF
J gene: TRBJ2-2
V gene: TRBV15
clone size: once
D gene: TRBD2

CDR3 DNA: TGTGCCAGCAGCGTAAGAGGAGTGCGGAGTGGAGTAGGAACAGATACGCAGTATTTT
CDR3 protein: CASSVRGVRSGVGTDTQYF
J gene: TRBJ2-3
V gene: TRBV7-2
clone size: NA
D gene: NA

CDR3 DNA: TGTGCCAGCAGTCTTTCATCTAGCGGGGGGGCCCCAGATACGCAGTATTTT
CDR3 protein: CASSLSSSGGAPDTQYF
J gene: TRBJ2-3
V gene: TRBV27
clone size: NA
D gene: TRBD2

CDR3 DNA: TGTGCCAGCTCACCGAACGCCAACAGGGGGAACACTGAAGCTTTCTTT
CDR3 protein: CASSPNANRGNTEAFF
J gene: TRBJ1-1
V gene: TRBV18
clone size: NA
D gene: TRBD1

CDR3 DNA: TGTGCCATCAGAAGGACATCGAACACCGGGGAGCTGTTTTTT
CDR3 protein: CAIRRTSNTGELFF
J gene: TRBJ2-2
V gene: TRBV10-3
clone size: NA
D gene: NA

CDR3 DNA: TGTGCCAGCAGTCCCCTGGGGGTTGGCTATGGCTACACCTTC
CDR3 protein: CASSPLGVGYGYTF
J gene: TRBJ1-2
V gene: TRBV25-1
clone size: few
D gene: NA

CDR3 DNA: TGTGCCTGGAGTGTACATGAGGGGTCCTACACCTTC
CDR3 protein: CAWSVHEGSYTF
J gene: TRBJ1-2
V gene: TRBV30
clone size: NA
D gene: NA

CDR3 DNA: TGTGCCAGCCGTCCGGACAGGATGAGCACAGATACGCAGTATTTT
CDR3 protein: CASRPDRMSTDTQYF
J gene: TRBJ2-3
V gene: TRBV6-6
clone size: NA
D gene: TRBD1

CDR3 DNA: TGTGCCAGCAGCTTAGCCGGGACAGCCGCCTACGAGCAGTACTTC
CDR3 protein: CASSLAGTAAYEQYF
J gene: TRBJ2-7
V gene: TRBV7-2
clone size: NA
D gene: TRBD1

CDR3 DNA: TGTGCCAGCAGCCGAGCACAGGGGGCTTCCTACGAGCAGTACTTC
CDR3 protein: CASSRAQGASYEQYF
J gene: TRBJ2-7
V gene: TRBV11-3
clone size: NA
D gene: TRBD1

CDR3 DNA: TGTGCCACCCGGACAGACAACTCCTACGAGCAGTACTTC
CDR3 protein: CATRTDNSYEQYF
J gene: TRBJ2-7
V gene: TRBV27
clone size: NA
D gene: NA

CDR3 DNA: TGTGCCAGCTCACTGGGACAGGGAATGACTGGGGCCAACGTCCTGACTTTC
CDR3 protein: CASSLGQGMTGANVLTF
J gene: TRBJ2-6
V gene: TRBV18
clone size: NA
D gene: TRBD1

CDR3 DNA: TGCGCCAGCAGCCTCCGGGACCCTCACACAGATACGCAGTATTTT
CDR3 protein: CASSLRDPHTDTQYF
J gene: TRBJ2-3
V gene: TRBV4-3
clone size: NA
D gene: NA

CDR3 DNA: TGTGCCAGCAGCGCATTATGGGAGGGAGGGAGTGAGCAGTTCTTC
CDR3 protein: CASSALWEGGSEQFF
J gene: TRBJ2-1
V gene: TRBV9
clone size: NA
D gene: TRBD2

CDR3 DNA: TGCGCCAGCAGCCAAGAGGGAGGGTTAGGGAATGGCTACACCTTC
CDR3 protein: CASSQEGGLGNGYTF
J gene: TRBJ1-2
V gene: TRBV4-3
clone size: NA
D gene: NA

CDR3 DNA: TGTGCCAGCAGTCGACGGACAGGGGGGAGCACAGATACGCAGTATTTT
CDR3 protein: CASSRRTGGSTDTQYF
J gene: TRBJ2-3
V gene: TRBV6-6
clone size: NA
D gene: TRBD1

CDR3 DNA: TGTGCCAGCAGCGACCGACTAGATCCGAACAATGAGCAGTTCTTC
CDR3 protein: CASSDRLDPNNEQFF
J gene: TRBJ2-1
V gene: TRBV9
clone size: few
D gene: NA

CDR3 DNA: TGTGCCAGCAGTGAACAGGCAGGAAAAGGCAAAAACATTCAGTACTTC
CDR3 protein: CASSEQAGKGKNIQYF
J gene: TRBJ2-4
V gene: TRBV6-1
clone size: NA
D gene: NA

CDR3 DNA: TGCGCCAGCAGCTCCGGGACAACCATGAACACTGAAGCTTTCTTT
CDR3 protein: CASSSGTTMNTEAFF
J gene: TRBJ1-1
V gene: TRBV5-1
clone size: NA
D gene: NA

CDR3 DNA: TGTGCCAGCAGCCCCTGGACTAGCGAATACAATGAGCAGTTCTTC
CDR3 protein: CASSPWTSEYNEQFF
J gene: TRBJ2-1
V gene: TRBV11-2
clone size: NA
D gene: TRBD2

CDR3 DNA: TGTGCCAGCATCTCCCAATTATCTGGGACAGGGGTTTACGGAGCTTTCTTT
CDR3 protein: CASISQLSGTGVYGAFF
J gene: TRBJ1-1
V gene: TRBV7-9
clone size: NA
D gene: TRBD1

CDR3 DNA: TGTGCCAGCACCCCAGAAAGGGGCTATGGCTACACCTTC
CDR3 protein: CASTPERGYGYTF
J gene: TRBJ1-2
V gene: TRBV11-2
clone size: NA
D gene: NA

CDR3 DNA: TGTGCCAGCAGTGAAACGGGGGGGGGCACCCCAAATGAGCAGTTCTTC
CDR3 protein: CASSETGGGTPNEQFF
J gene: TRBJ2-1
V gene: TRBV2
clone size: few
D gene: TRBD2

CDR3 DNA: TGTGCCAGCAGCTTAGCGCTAACGACCCTCGGAGAAGGCTACACCTTC
CDR3 protein: CASSLALTTLGEGYTF
J gene: TRBJ1-2
V gene: TRBV7-2
clone size: once
D gene: NA

CDR3 DNA: TGTGCCAGCAGCCCCGGACTACTCTACAATGAGCAGTTCTTC
CDR3 protein: CASSPGLLYNEQFF
J gene: TRBJ2-1
V gene: TRBV7-9
clone size: NA
D gene: NA

CDR3 DNA: TGTGCCAGCTCACCACACCTTAACGAAAAACTGTTTTTT
CDR3 protein: CASSPHLNEKLFF
J gene: TRBJ1-4
V gene: TRBV18
clone size: once
D gene: NA

CDR3 DNA: TGTGCCAGCTCACCCCGTGGACAGGAGAGCACAGATACGCAGTATTTT
CDR3 protein: CASSPRGQESTDTQYF
J gene: TRBJ2-3
V gene: TRBV18
clone size: NA
D gene: TRBD1

CDR3 DNA: TGTGCCAGCAGCTTAGATTTAAAGGCCCGCGGGAATACGCAGTATTTT
CDR3 protein: CASSLDLKARGNTQYF
J gene: TRBJ2-3
V gene: TRBV7-8
clone size: NA
D gene: NA